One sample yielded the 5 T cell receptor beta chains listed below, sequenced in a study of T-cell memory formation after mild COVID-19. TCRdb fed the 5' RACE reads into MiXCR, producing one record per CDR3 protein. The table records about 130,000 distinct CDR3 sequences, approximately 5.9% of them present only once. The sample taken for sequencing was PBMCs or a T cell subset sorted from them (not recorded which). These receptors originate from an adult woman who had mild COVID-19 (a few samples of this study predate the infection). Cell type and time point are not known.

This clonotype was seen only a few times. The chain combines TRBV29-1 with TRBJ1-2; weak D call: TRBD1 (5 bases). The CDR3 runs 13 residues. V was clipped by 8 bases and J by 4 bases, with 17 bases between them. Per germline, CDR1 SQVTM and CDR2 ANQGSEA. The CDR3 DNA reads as TGCAGCATACCAGGGAGAGGTGGCTATGGCTACACCTTC. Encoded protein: CSIPGRGGYGYTF. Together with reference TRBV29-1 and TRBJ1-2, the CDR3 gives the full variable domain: SAVISQKPSRDICQRGTSLTIQCQVDSQVTMMFWYRQQPGQSLTLIATANQGSEATYESGFVIDKFPISRPNLTFSTLTVSNMSPEDSSIYLCSIPGRGGYGYTFGSGTRLTVV.

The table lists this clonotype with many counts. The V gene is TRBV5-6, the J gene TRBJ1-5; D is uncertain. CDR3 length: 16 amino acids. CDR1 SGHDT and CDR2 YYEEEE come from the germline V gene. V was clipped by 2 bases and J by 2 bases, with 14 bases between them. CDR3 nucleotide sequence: TGTGCCAGCAGCTTACGCCCAGAGTACGGCAATCAGCCCCAGCATTTT. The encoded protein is CASSLRPEYGNQPQHF.

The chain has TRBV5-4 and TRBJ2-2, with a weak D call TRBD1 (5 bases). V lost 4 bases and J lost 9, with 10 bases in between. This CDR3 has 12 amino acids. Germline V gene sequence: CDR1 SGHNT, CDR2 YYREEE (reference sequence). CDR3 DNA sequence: TGTGCCAGCAGCGAAGGGGTCCGGGAGCTGTTTTTT. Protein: CASSEGVRELFF.

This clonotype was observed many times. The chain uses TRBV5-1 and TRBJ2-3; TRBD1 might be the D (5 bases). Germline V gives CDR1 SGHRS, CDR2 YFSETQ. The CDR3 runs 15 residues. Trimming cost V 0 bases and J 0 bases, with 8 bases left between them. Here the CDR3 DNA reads TGCGCCAGCAGCTTGGAGGGGCGAAGCACAGATACGCAGTATTTT. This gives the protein CASSLEGRSTDTQYF.

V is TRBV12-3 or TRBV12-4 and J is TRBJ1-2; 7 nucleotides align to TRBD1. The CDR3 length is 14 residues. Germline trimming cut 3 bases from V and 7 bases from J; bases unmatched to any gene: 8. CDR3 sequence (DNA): TGTGCCAGCAGTTTGTCCCAGGGGGGGTTTGGCTACACCTTC. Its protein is CASSLSQGGFGYTF.